A selection of T cell receptor beta chains follows, all from one sample in a study of Graves' ophthalmopathy and Graves' hyperthyroidism. MiXCR was run by TCRdb on the multiplex PCR reads, yielding one entry per CDR3 protein. The data contain 150,000 to 200,000 distinct CDR3 sequences, around 39% of them seen just once; the ten biggest clones take up roughly 8.9%. Sequencing used peripheral blood. The receptors originated from a man aged 25 to 40 with Graves' ophthalmopathy. CDR3s include the opening cysteine and the closing phenylalanine or tryptophan. D genes are given only for firm matches. Clone size, where shown, is once, few, many, or a class for clones that have expanded.

D gene	V gene	clone size	J gene	CDR3 protein	CDR3 DNA
-	TRBV29-1	many	TRBJ2-5	CSARSNPLAGRVGETQYF	TGCAGCGCTCGCTCCAACCCGCTCGCAGGTCGGGTCGGGGAGACCCAGTACTTC
TRBD1	TRBV15	many	TRBJ2-7	CATKGQVSYEQYF	TGTGCCACCAAGGGACAGGTCTCCTACGAGCAGTACTTC
-	TRBV7-2	many	TRBJ2-7	CASSQDTGTYEQYF	TGTGCCAGCAGCCAAGATACAGGGACCTACGAGCAGTACTTC
TRBD2	TRBV9	-	TRBJ2-7	CASSPFLTSGTYEQYF	TGTGCCAGCAGCCCCTTCCTGACTAGCGGTACCTACGAGCAGTACTTC
-	TRBV12-3/TRBV12-4	few	TRBJ1-3	CATGGSTGNTIYF	TGTGCCACCGGGGGGTCGACTGGAAACACCATATATTTT
-	TRBV7-8	-	TRBJ2-2	CASSLPRTNPNTGELFF	TGTGCCAGCAGCTTACCAAGGACAAACCCGAACACCGGGGAGCTGTTTTTT
-	TRBV6-4	-	TRBJ2-7	CASSFEFKDPYEQYF	TGTGCCAGCAGTTTCGAGTTTAAGGACCCCTACGAGCAGTACTTC
-	TRBV14	once	TRBJ2-7	CASSQQGREQYF	TGTGCCAGCAGCCAGCAGGGTCGCGAGCAGTACTTC
-	TRBV20-1	many	TRBJ1-1	CSTPEGNTEAFF	TGCAGCACCCCAGAGGGGAACACTGAAGCTTTCTTT
TRBD1	TRBV6-5	many	TRBJ1-5	CASSNDRVNQPQHF	TGTGCCAGCAGTAATGACAGGGTCAATCAGCCCCAGCATTTT
-	TRBV15	once	TRBJ2-7	CATSKGRDYEQYF	TGTGCCACCAGCAAAGGACGGGACTACGAGCAGTACTTC
-	TRBV12-3/TRBV12-4	-	TRBJ1-5	CASSSASRTGNQPQHF	TGTGCCAGCAGTTCCGCATCACGGACGGGCAATCAGCCCCAGCATTTT
-	TRBV6-2/TRBV6-3	many	TRBJ2-5	CASSYSWGGETQYF	TGTGCCAGCAGTTACTCGTGGGGAGGAGAGACCCAGTACTTC
TRBD1	TRBV30	many	TRBJ1-1	CASTGGVEYTEAFF	TGTGCCTCTACAGGGGGCGTCGAGTACACTGAAGCTTTCTTT
-	TRBV5-1	many	TRBJ1-6	CASSLDVSSYNSPLHF	TGCGCCAGCAGCTTGGACGTCAGCTCCTATAATTCACCCCTCCACTTT
-	TRBV27	many	TRBJ1-1	CASSAGHLNTEAFF	TGTGCCAGCAGTGCGGGACACTTGAACACTGAAGCTTTCTTT
-	TRBV6-5	many	TRBJ2-5	CASFWGFQETQYF	TGTGCCAGCTTCTGGGGGTTCCAAGAGACCCAGTACTTC
-	TRBV4-3	many	TRBJ2-5	CASSQEGQRQTQYF	TGCGCCAGCAGCCAAGAGGGCCAGCGACAGACCCAGTACTTC
-	TRBV12-3/TRBV12-4	-	TRBJ2-7	CASSFGDRLVQYF	TGTGCCAGCAGTTTCGGGGACAGACTAGTGCAGTACTTC
-	TRBV29-1	-	TRBJ2-2	CSGGDGKNTGELFF	TGCAGCGGCGGGGACGGAAAGAACACCGGGGAGCTGTTTTTT
-	TRBV6-1	-	TRBJ2-5	CASSIGGQQETQYF	TGTGCCAGCAGCATCGGGGGACAGCAAGAGACCCAGTACTTC
-	TRBV5-6	many	TRBJ2-2	CASSWDRRDTGELFF	TGTGCCAGCAGCTGGGATCGCAGGGACACCGGGGAGCTGTTTTTT
TRBD2	TRBV13	-	TRBJ2-7	CASSHSGPGQGLLAGDDEQYF	TGTGCCAGCAGCCATAGTGGCCCGGGACAGGGCCTACTAGCGGGAGACGACGAGCAGTACTTC
-	TRBV3-1	many	TRBJ1-1	CASSRRGDTEAFF	TGTGCCAGCAGCCGCCGGGGCGACACTGAAGCTTTCTTT
-	TRBV12-3/TRBV12-4	-	TRBJ1-1	CASSVTGREGEAFF	TGTGCCAGCAGCGTGACCGGACGAGAGGGTGAAGCTTTCTTT
TRBD2	TRBV20-1	many	TRBJ2-7	CSARDLGLANRDYEQYF	TGCAGTGCTAGAGATCTGGGACTAGCGAATAGGGACTACGAGCAGTACTTC
TRBD1	TRBV6-1	once	TRBJ2-7	CATYRGINEQYF	TGTGCCACCTACAGGGGAATTAACGAGCAGTACTTC
-	TRBV24-1	many	TRBJ2-2	CATSDFNGGELFF	TGTGCCACCAGTGATTTTAATGGCGGGGAGCTGTTTTTT
-	TRBV12-3/TRBV12-4	many	TRBJ2-2	CASSLALTGELFF	TGTGCCAGCAGTTTAGCGCTCACCGGGGAGCTGTTTTTT
TRBD1	TRBV27	many	TRBJ2-7	CASSFVGTGINEQYF	TGTGCCAGCAGTTTCGTCGGGACAGGAATTAACGAGCAGTACTTC
-	TRBV28	-	TRBJ2-7	CASSPPGLSPSGSSF	TGTGCCAGCAGTCCTCCAGGGCTTTCCCCCAGCGGCTCCAGCTTC
-	TRBV2	-	TRBJ2-7	CASSETQGWEQYF	TGTGCCAGCAGCGAGACCCAGGGATGGGAGCAGTACTTC
TRBD1	TRBV27	many	TRBJ1-2	CASSLEGQGRFGYTF	TGTGCCAGCAGTTTGGAAGGACAGGGGCGTTTTGGCTACACCTTC